These 11 T cell receptor beta chains came from one sample sequenced in a study of radiation and T cells in renal cell carcinoma. Indicated time point: blood 4 weeks post-SBRT, at nephrectomy. Treatment of the sample: 15 Gy SBRT to primary tumor, nephrectomy 4 weeks later. Sequenced by immunoSEQ multiplex PCR; TCRdb stores in-frame clones only, minus some. The repertoire holds 80,000 or so clones, with roughly nine tenths as singletons. Sample: blood, taken from a patient whose treatment included radiotherapy and nephrectomy. The origin of the receptors is a woman in her seventies with renal cell carcinoma.

The chain recombines TRBV6-5 with TRBJ1-2, with D hard to call. V was trimmed by 0 bases and J by 7 bases, leaving 12 bases between them. Germline CDR1 reads MNHEY; CDR2 reads SVGAGI. CDR3 size: 14 residues. CDR3 in DNA: TGTGCCAGCAGTTACTCGGGGTCGCGACTTGGCTACACCTTC. Its translation: CASSYSGSRLGYTF.

This chain links TRBV21-1 with TRBJ1-1; the DNA was not used to check the table's D call, TRBD1. TRBV21-1 is a recognized pseudogene. The CDR3 runs 18 residues. CDR3 nucleotides: TGTGCCAGCAGCAAAGAGGTGTGTGTGGCAGGGCGAACCACTGAAGCTTTCTTT. Protein sequence: CASSKEVCVAGRTTEAFF.

The gene calls are TRBV19 and TRBJ1-5; 7 bases line up with TRBD1. CDR3 length equals 15 residues. V lost 5 bases to trimming and J lost 1 base; unmatched junction nucleotides: 5. CDR1 is LNHDA and CDR2 is SQIVND in the germline V gene (reference sequence). CDR3: CASSPRGISNQPQHF. The CDR3 region has the DNA TGTGCCAGTAGTCCCAGGGGGATCAGCAATCAGCCCCAGCATTTT.

The CDR3 loop is CASSQGGGNDSPLHF. Here the CDR3 DNA reads TGCGCCAGCAGCCAAGGGGGAGGAAATGATTCACCCCTCCACTTT. The chain has TRBV4-3 and TRBJ1-6; no firm D call. Deletions cut 1 base from V and 8 bases from J, with 12 bases between. CDR3 size: 15 residues. The germline gives CDR1 LGHNA, CDR2 YSLEER.

The chain recombines TRBV4-3 with TRBJ2-3; D gene ambiguous. Germline V gives CDR1 LGHNA, CDR2 YSLEER. Trimming took 0 bases from V and 0 from J, leaving 7 bases between them. This CDR3 has 15 residues. Here the CDR3 reads CASSQDTASTDTQYF. The CDR3 DNA follows: TGCGCCAGCAGCCAAGATACAGCTAGCACAGATACGCAGTATTTT.

This clone was seen a few times. The chain carries TRBV4-1 and TRBJ1-1, with no clear D. V lost 0 bases, J lost 6 bases, and 11 bases lay in between. Per germline, CDR1 MGHRA and CDR2 YSYEKL. The CDR3 is made up of 14 amino acids. The CDR3 region has the DNA TGCGCCAGCAGCCAAGAATATTCCGGAGCTGAAGCTTTCTTT. Amino acid sequence: CASSQEYSGAEAFF.

The chain carries TRBV7-2 and TRBJ2-3, with TRBD2 as a possible D gene (6 bases). V was shortened by 7 bases and J by 0 bases, with 17 bases between the two germline ends. The CDR3 length is 16 residues. Germline-derived CDR1 and CDR2 are SGHTA and FQGNSA. The CDR3 sequence: CASTPGLSRSTDTQYF. DNA of the CDR3: TGTGCCAGCACCCCGGGACTCTCAAGGAGCACAGATACGCAGTATTTT.

The rearrangement uses TRBV18 and TRBJ1-3; 9 nucleotides match TRBD1. This CDR3 has 16 residues. Germline CDR1 and CDR2: KGHSH and LQKENI. V was clipped by 2 bases and J by 1 base; unmatched bases: 3. CDR3 nucleotides: TGTGCCAGCTCACCAGGGACAGGGTGGTCTGGAAACACCATATATTTT. Translating it yields CASSPGTGWSGNTIYF.

The rearrangement uses TRBV4-2 and TRBJ2-1; 8 positions match TRBD2. This CDR3 comprises 15 residues. In germline, CDR1 is LGHNA, CDR2 YNFKEQ. J lost 4 bases, V lost 2 bases, and 4 bases had no gene match. The CDR3 loop is CASSQPSGRYNEQFF. The CDR3 DNA follows: TGTGCCAGCAGCCAACCTAGCGGGCGGTACAATGAGCAGTTCTTC.

The chain links TRBV21-1 to TRBJ1-2. TRBV21-1 is a recognized pseudogene. The CDR3 length is 13 residues. CDR3 protein: CASRPGTFYGYTF. DNA of the CDR3: TGTGCCAGCAGACCGGGGACTTTTTATGGCTACACCTTC.

V gene TRBV7-2 combines with J gene TRBJ1-2, with 7 positions matching TRBD1. V was clipped by 5 bases and J by 5 bases; unmatched bases: 8. Germline CDR1 and CDR2: SGHTA and FQGNSA. The CDR3 is 14 amino acids. CDR3 region: CASSARQGPYGYTF. CDR3 nucleotide sequence: TGTGCCAGCAGCGCCCGACAGGGACCTTATGGCTACACCTTC.